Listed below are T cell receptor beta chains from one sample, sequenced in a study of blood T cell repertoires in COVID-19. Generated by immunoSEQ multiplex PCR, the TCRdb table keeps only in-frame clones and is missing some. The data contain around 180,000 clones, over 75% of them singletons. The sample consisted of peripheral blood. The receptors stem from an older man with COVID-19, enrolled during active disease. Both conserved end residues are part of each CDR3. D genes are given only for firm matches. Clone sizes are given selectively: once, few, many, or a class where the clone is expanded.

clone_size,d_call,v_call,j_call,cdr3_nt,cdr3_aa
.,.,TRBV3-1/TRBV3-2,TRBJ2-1,TGTGCCAGCAGCCCCCCTCTACACAATGAGCAGTTCTTC,CASSPPLHNEQFF
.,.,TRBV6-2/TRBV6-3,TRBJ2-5,TGTGCCAGCAGTTACTCCCCGGGGGACCAAGAGACCCAGTACTTC,CASSYSPGDQETQYF
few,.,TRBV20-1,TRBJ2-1,TGCAGTGCTAGACGCTACAATGAGCAGTTCTTC,CSARRYNEQFF
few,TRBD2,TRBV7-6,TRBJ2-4,TGTGCCAGCAGCCGCGGGACTAGCGGGGGGGCCGTCGGAACCAAAAACATTCAGTACTTC,CASSRGTSGGAVGTKNIQYF
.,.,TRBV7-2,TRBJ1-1,TGTGCCAGCAGCCGCGGACACTACACTGAAGCTTTCTTT,CASSRGHYTEAFF
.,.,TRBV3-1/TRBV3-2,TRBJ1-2,TGTGCCAGCAGCCAAGAATGGCAGAAAGCTAACTATGGCTACACCTTC,CASSQEWQKANYGYTF
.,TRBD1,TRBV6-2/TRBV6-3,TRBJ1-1,TGTGCCAGCAGTTATAGACAGGGAGACACTGAAGCTTTCTTT,CASSYRQGDTEAFF
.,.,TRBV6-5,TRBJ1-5,TGTGCCAGCTTTCTGGGGAGGGGGGATCAGCCCCAGCATTTT,CASFLGRGDQPQHF
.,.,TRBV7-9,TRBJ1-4,TGTGCCAGCAGCTTAGACGTCGAGGAAAAACTGTTTTTT,CASSLDVEEKLFF
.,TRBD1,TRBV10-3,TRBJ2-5,TGTGCCATCAGTGAGTCGACAGGGAGCGAGACCCAGTACTTC,CAISESTGSETQYF
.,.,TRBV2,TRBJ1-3,TGTGCCAGCAGTGAAGCGCTTGCGGGAAACACCATATATTTT,CASSEALAGNTIYF
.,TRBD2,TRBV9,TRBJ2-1,TGTGCCAGCAGCGCAGGGACTAGAGTCGACAATGAGCAGTTCTTC,CASSAGTRVDNEQFF
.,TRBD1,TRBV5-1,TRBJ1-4,TGCGCCAGCAGCTTGGCCGGACAGGGGCGAACTAATGAAAAACTGTTTTTT,CASSLAGQGRTNEKLFF
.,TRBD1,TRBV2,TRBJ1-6,TGTGCCAGTCGGGGGACAGTTTCCAATAATTCACCCCTCCACTTT,CASRGTVSNNSPLHF
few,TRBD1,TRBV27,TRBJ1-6,TGTGCCAGCATTCCGACAGGGAGCAATTCACCCCTCCACTTT,CASIPTGSNSPLHF
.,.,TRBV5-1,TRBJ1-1,TGCGCCAGCAGCCTTCAAGAGGGCACTGAAGCTTTCTTT,CASSLQEGTEAFF
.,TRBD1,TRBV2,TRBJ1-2,TGTGCCAGCACGACAGGGTGGAGTAACTATGGCTACACCTTC,CASTTGWSNYGYTF
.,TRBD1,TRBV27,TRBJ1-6,TGTGCCAGCAGTTTTGCGCGGGACAGGGGGCACCATAATTCACCCCTCCACTTT,CASSFARDRGHHNSPLHF
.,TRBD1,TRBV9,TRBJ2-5,TGTGCCAGCAGCACCTCGGGACAGGGAGGCGAGACCCAGTACTTC,CASSTSGQGGETQYF
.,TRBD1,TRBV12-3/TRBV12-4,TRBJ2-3,TGTGCCAGCTTACAGGGGGCAGCAGATACGCAGTATTTT,CASLQGAADTQYF
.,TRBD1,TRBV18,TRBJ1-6,TGTGCCAGCTCCGTGGGACAGGGGATCAATTCACCCCTCCACTTT,CASSVGQGINSPLHF
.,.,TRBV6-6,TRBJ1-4,TGTGCCAGCAGCCCAGGGTATGAAAAACTGTTTTTT,CASSPGYEKLFF
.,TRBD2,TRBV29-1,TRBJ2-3,TGCAGCGTTGAAGGGGGGGGAAGAACAGATACGCAGTATTTT,CSVEGGGRTDTQYF
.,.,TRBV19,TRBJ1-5,TGTGCCAGTAGCGGACAGACAAAAGGAATGGATCAGCCCCAGCATTTT,CASSGQTKGMDQPQHF
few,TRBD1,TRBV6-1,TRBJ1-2,TGTGCCAGCAGTGGGTGGCGGACAGGGGCCTCGGGGTATGGCTACACCTTC,CASSGWRTGASGYGYTF
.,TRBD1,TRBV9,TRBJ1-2,TGTGCCAGCAGCGTAGAAGGGACAGGCGTTTTCTATGGCTACACCTTC,CASSVEGTGVFYGYTF
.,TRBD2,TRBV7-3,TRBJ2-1,TGTGCCAGCAGCCGGGAGGACTCCAATGAGCAGTTCTTC,CASSREDSNEQFF
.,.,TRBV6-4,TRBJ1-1,TGTGCCAGCAGGGCGGAACTGAACACTGAAGCTTTCTTT,CASRAELNTEAFF
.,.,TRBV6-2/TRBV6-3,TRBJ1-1,TGTGCCAGCAGCAGGGACACGCGGGACACTGAAGCTTTCTTT,CASSRDTRDTEAFF
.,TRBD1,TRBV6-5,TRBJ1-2,TGTGCCAGCAGCAAACAGGGGGCCCTAGGGGGCTACACCTTC,CASSKQGALGGYTF
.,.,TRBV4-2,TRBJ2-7,TGTGCCAGCAGCCGAGATGGGGGGGCGGCCTACGAGCAGTACTTC,CASSRDGGAAYEQYF
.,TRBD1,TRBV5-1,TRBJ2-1,TGCGCCAGCAGCTTGGCCGGGACAGGCGATGAGGAGTTCTTC,CASSLAGTGDEEFF
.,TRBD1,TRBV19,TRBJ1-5,TGTGCCAGTAGTATATTCCAGGGGGTAGGGAGCAATCAGCCCCAGCATTTT,CASSIFQGVGSNQPQHF
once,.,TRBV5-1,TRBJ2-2,TGCGCCAGCAGCTTGGGCAGGGTTGTCGGGGAGCTGTTTTTT,CASSLGRVVGELFF
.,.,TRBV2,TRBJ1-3,TGTGCCAGCAGTCGCGCTCGGGGGGCTGGAAACACCATATATTTT,CASSRARGAGNTIYF
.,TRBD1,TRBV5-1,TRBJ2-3,TGCGCCAGCAGCGGACAGGGGAGCACAGATACGCAGTATTTT,CASSGQGSTDTQYF
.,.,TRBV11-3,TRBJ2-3,TGTGCCAGCAGCGCCGGACTCGCCGGTCGCACAGATACGCAGTATTTT,CASSAGLAGRTDTQYF
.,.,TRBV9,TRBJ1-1,TGTGCCAGCAGCGGGGTGAGGATGAACACTGAAGCTTTCTTT,CASSGVRMNTEAFF
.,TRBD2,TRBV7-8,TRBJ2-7,TGTGCCAGCAGCTTAGGCTTCTTAGCGGGTACCTACGAGCAGTACTTC,CASSLGFLAGTYEQYF
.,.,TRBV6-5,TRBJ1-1,TGTGCCAGCAATCAACCCGGGGGCACTGAAGCTTTCTTT,CASNQPGGTEAFF
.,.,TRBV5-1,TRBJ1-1,TGCGCCAGCAGCTTAGAAATAGACAGCACTGAAGCTTTCTTT,CASSLEIDSTEAFF
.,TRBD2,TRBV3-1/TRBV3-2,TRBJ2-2,TGTGCCAGCAGTTTCCCGGGGGGGGGCACCGGGGAGCTGTTTTTT,CASSFPGGGTGELFF
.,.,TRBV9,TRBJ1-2,TGTGCCAGCAGCGTAGTCCCCACAGGTGTGGCGGGCTACACCTTC,CASSVVPTGVAGYTF
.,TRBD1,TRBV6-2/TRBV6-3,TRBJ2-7,TGTGCCAGCAGTTACTCCGGACAGGGGGCTAGTGTGCGGTACTTC,CASSYSGQGASVRYF
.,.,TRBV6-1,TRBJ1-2,TGTGCCAGCAGTGAAGCAGCAGGGGCCTATGGCTACACCTTC,CASSEAAGAYGYTF
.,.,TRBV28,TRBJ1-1,TGTGCCAGCAGTCCCGCGGGTCGAGGTGAAGCTTTCTTT,CASSPAGRGEAFF
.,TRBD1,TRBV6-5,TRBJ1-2,TGTGCCAGCAGTTCTCCCTGGACAGGGGGCAATTCTGGCTACACCTTC,CASSSPWTGGNSGYTF
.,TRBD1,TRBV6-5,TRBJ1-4,TGTGCCAGCAGTAAAAGCAGGGGGAATGAAAAACTGTTTTTT,CASSKSRGNEKLFF
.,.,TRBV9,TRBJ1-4,TGTGCCAGCAGCGTATATCAGGGACTGACAACTAATGAAAAACTGTTTTTT,CASSVYQGLTTNEKLFF